This T cell receptor beta chain was sequenced in a study of OX40 agonist ivuxolimab in advanced cancers. Study-level results: Partial responders dosed at 0.1-3.0 mg/kg displayed clonal expansion ranking among the lowest.

Details on this clone: Its matching antigen is unknown.

The length of the CDR3 is 16 residues. Unmatched junction bases numbered 7, after V lost 4 bases and J lost 2 bases. Germline CDR1 SGHVS, CDR2 FQNEAQ. Sequencing used immunoSEQ multiplex PCR; TCRdb keeps in-frame clones, though not all of them. The repertoire holds tens of thousands of clones, over 60% seen once, with roughly 15% in the top ten. The source material was CD4+ or CD8+ T cells sorted from blood, sampled in a trial of the OX40 agonist ivuxolimab. This receptor was identified in an adult with an advanced solid tumor such as melanoma, head and neck, liver or kidney cancer. The chain has TRBV7-8 and TRBJ2-3; TRBD2 matches 9 bases. Written as DNA, the CDR3 is TGTGCCAGCAGCTCCGAGCGGGGGGCCCTCACAGATACGCAGTATTTT. Residues: CASSSERGALTDTQYF.